One sample yielded the 30 T cell receptor beta chains listed below, sequenced in a study of shared clonotypes between healthy human individuals. Sequencing was performed with immunoSEQ multiplex PCR; in TCRdb, only in-frame clones are kept and a portion is missing. The table has roughly 2.2 million clones, 85% to 95% seen once. The sequenced sample consisted of naive CD4+ T cells from PBMCs. Sample subset: CD45RA+ positively selected. The receptors were gathered from a man between 18 and 29 years old in good health. Some clones in this sample may be carry-over from other donors' samples.

The chain uses TRBV7-3 and TRBJ2-5; D is unclear. The V gene lost 5 bases and the J gene lost 2 bases, with 9 bases spanning the gap. Germline assignment: CDR1 SGHTA and CDR2 FQGTGA. This CDR3 is 13 amino acids long. CDR3 DNA sequence: TGTGCCAGCAGCCTTGGGATGCAAGAGACCCAGTACTTC. Translation gives CASSLGMQETQYF. Using reference TRBV7-3 and TRBJ2-5 for the parts outside the CDR3, the full variable domain is GAGVSQTPSNKVTEKGKYVELRCDPISGHTALYWYRQSLGQGPEFLIYFQGTGAADDSGLPNDRFFAVRPEGSVSTLKIQRTERGDSAVYLCASSLGMQETQYFGPGTRLLVL.

This clone was seen a single time. The V call is TRBV7-7, the J call TRBJ2-1, with D perhaps TRBD1 or TRBD2 (5 bases each). In germline, CDR1 is SSHAT, CDR2 FNYEAQ (reference sequence). V was clipped by 5 bases and J by 9 bases, with 14 bases between them. The CDR3 is made up of 13 amino acids. CDR3 sequence reads: CASSRDRMGEQFF. CDR3 DNA sequence: TGTGCCAGCAGCAGGGACCGAATGGGTGAGCAGTTCTTC.

The chain carries TRBV15 and TRBJ2-7; unclear D gene. Trimming shortened V by 4 bases and J by 3 bases, and 10 bases separated the two germline ends. CDR1 is LNHNV and CDR2 is YYDKDF in the germline V gene (reference sequence). This CDR3 is built from 13 residues. The CDR3 sequence is CATSKERHYEQYF. The CDR3 coding sequence is TGTGCCACCAGCAAAGAGAGGCACTACGAGCAGTACTTC.

A single count supports this clone. CDR3 sequence (DNA): TGTGCCAGCAGCTCCTCTGGGGGAGAAGTACACAATGAGCAGTTCTTC. It encodes CASSSSGGEVHNEQFF. This chain uses TRBV27 with TRBJ2-1; possibly TRBD1 or TRBD2 for D (5 bases each). The CDR3 sequence is 16 residues long. Germline loops: CDR1 MNHEY, CDR2 SMNVEV (reference sequence). With 6 bases removed from V and 5 bases from J, the gap between germline ends came to 20 bases.

DNA for the CDR3: TGTGCCAGCAGCACCCCGCGGGGGGGAAGTAATGAAAAACTGTTTTTT. Protein: CASSTPRGGSNEKLFF. The chain links TRBV7-2 to TRBJ1-4; TRBD1 is a possible D gene (5 bases). The CDR3 contains 16 residues. V was cut by 5 bases and J by 4 bases, with 17 bases left in between. Germline V gives CDR1 SGHTA, CDR2 FQGNSA.

The chain combines TRBV4-1 with TRBJ2-7; D may be TRBD1 or TRBD2 (5 bases each). CDR3 length equals 15 residues. Germline CDR1 MGHRA, CDR2 YSYEKL. Trimming pared 4 bases from V and 0 bases from J, leaving 13 bases between. The CDR3, as DNA: TGCGCCAGCAGCCCCGTTGGGACGGGCTCCTACGAGCAGTACTTC. Protein sequence: CASSPVGTGSYEQYF.

This clone was picked up a small number of times. The rearrangement joins TRBV7-9 to TRBJ2-1; D is possibly TRBD2 (6 bases). The CDR3 has 10 residues. Germline assignment: CDR1 SEHNR and CDR2 FQNEAQ (reference sequence). DNA of the CDR3: TGTGCAGTGGGGGGAGATGAGCAGTTCTTC. Translated: CAVGGDEQFF.

This clone was recorded only once. CDR3 sequence (DNA): TGTGCCACCGAAAGCGGGAGTAACACCGGGGAGCTGTTTTTT. Its translation is CATESGSNTGELFF. This chain joins TRBV15 and TRBJ2-2; TRBD2 matches 8 bases. This CDR3 is built from 14 residues. V lost 8 bases to trimming and J lost 2 bases; unmatched junction nucleotides: 4. Per germline, CDR1 LNHNV and CDR2 YYDKDF (reference sequence).

The table lists this clone with a few counts. Different DNA sequences within this sample yield the same CDR3. The chain uses TRBV18 and TRBJ1-1; TRBD1 agrees at 9 bases. Per the germline V gene, CDR1 is KGHSH and CDR2 is LQKENI. The ends lost 6 bases at V and 2 bases at J; junction bases unmatched: 4. This CDR3 is 14 amino acids long. CDR3 protein: CASSRGQGNTEAFF. The CDR3 DNA is TGTGCCAGCTCCCGGGGACAGGGAAACACTGAAGCTTTCTTT.

The CDR3 sequence: CASSLKAGSNTGELFF. In nucleotides, the CDR3 is TGTGCCAGCAGCTTAAAGGCGGGATCGAACACCGGGGAGCTGTTTTTT. The V call is TRBV7-3, the J call TRBJ2-2; D possibly corresponds to TRBD2 (6 bases). This CDR3 region has 16 residues. The V gene's germline CDR1 is SGHTA and CDR2 FQGTGA. With 1 base removed from V and 0 bases from J, the gap between germline ends came to 9 bases.

The gene calls are TRBV7-8 and TRBJ1-1; tentatively, D is TRBD1 (5 bases). CDR1 and CDR2 from the germline V gene are SGHVS and FQNEAQ. The germline V and J ends were trimmed by 3 bases and 5 bases, with 16 bases remaining between them. CDR3 length: 15 residues. The chain's CDR3 is CASSFYGVGETEAFF. Here the CDR3 DNA reads TGTGCCAGCAGCTTCTACGGGGTAGGGGAGACTGAAGCTTTCTTT.

The chain couples TRBV11-2 to TRBJ2-7; TRBD2 is a possible D gene (5 bases). CDR3 size: 16 residues. The V gene's germline CDR1 is SGHAT and CDR2 FQNNGV. Trimming removed 0 bases from V and 1 base from J, with 13 bases in between. The CDR3 DNA sequence: TGTGCCAGCAGCTTAGAGGGTGGACTTGGGTCCTACGAGCAGTACTTC. Its translation is CASSLEGGLGSYEQYF.

The V call is TRBV7-9, the J call TRBJ1-2; D not resolved. Germline V gives CDR1 SEHNR, CDR2 FQNEAQ (reference sequence). V gave up 2 bases and J gave up 5 bases, with 12 bases separating them. CDR3 length: 14 amino acids. CDR3 protein: CASSLSGRRYGYTF. CDR3 DNA sequence: TGTGCCAGCAGCTTATCCGGCAGACGGTATGGCTACACCTTC.

The rearrangement uses TRBV30 and TRBJ2-1, with 12 bases fitting TRBD2. The V and J ends lost 0 bases and 1 base, in that order; junction bases with no gene match: 10. The CDR3 sequence is 19 residues long. Per germline, CDR1 GTSNPN and CDR2 SVGIG (reference sequence). CDR3: CAWSVPFTSGRISYNEQFF. CDR3 nucleotides: TGTGCCTGGAGTGTACCGTTTACTAGCGGGAGGATATCCTACAATGAGCAGTTCTTC.

The CDR3 DNA follows: TGTGCCAGCAGCTTAGAATTTGAACAAAAGAACACTGAAGCTTTCTTT. It codes for CASSLEFEQKNTEAFF. The chain couples TRBV7-8 to TRBJ1-1; D is undetermined. Between the trimmed V and J ends, which lost 1 base and 1 base, there was a span of 13 bases. There are 16 residues in the CDR3. From germline, CDR1 is SGHVS and CDR2 FQNEAQ.

V and J are TRBV11-2 and TRBJ2-1; D possibly matches TRBD1 or TRBD2 (5 bases each). CDR3 length: 13 amino acids. With 5 bases removed from V and 12 bases from J, the gap between germline ends came to 17 bases. Per the germline V gene, CDR1 is SGHAT and CDR2 is FQNNGV. The CDR3 is CASSTTRAGGQFF. As DNA, the CDR3 is TGTGCCAGCAGCACCACCAGGGCCGGAGGGCAGTTCTTC.

DNA of the CDR3: TGTGCCAGCAGTACCCATCGAGAGGGCGATGAGCAGTTCTTC. Translated: CASSTHREGDEQFF. The J gene is TRBJ2-1, the V gene TRBV27, with D possibly TRBD2 on 5 matching bases. The CDR3 loop spans 14 amino acids. Germline V gene lookup returns CDR1 MNHEY and CDR2 SMNVEV (reference sequence). V lost 5 bases and J 8 bases, leaving 16 bases between the germline ends.

As concerns this clone: Other nucleotide sequences in the sample specify the same CDR3. The chain carries TRBV7-2 and TRBJ2-7; D not resolved. Germline V lookup: CDR1 SGHTA, CDR2 FQGNSA. The CDR3 is 12 residues long. V dropped 2 bases and J dropped 3 bases, with 5 bases sitting between them. CDR3 bases: TGTGCCAGCAGCTTACTTCGCTACGAGCAGTACTTC. It encodes CASSLLRYEQYF.

V usage is TRBV5-1 and J usage is TRBJ2-1; TRBD1 agrees at 10 bases. The CDR3 runs 15 residues. CDR1 is SGHRS, CDR2 YFSETQ, per germline. V lost 1 base, J lost 5 bases, and 3 bases stayed unmatched. The CDR3 reads CASSLWTGGNNEQFF. The CDR3 DNA sequence: TGCGCCAGCAGCTTGTGGACAGGGGGGAACAATGAGCAGTTCTTC.

The chain employs TRBV28 and TRBJ2-5, with D possibly being TRBD2 (6 bases). The CDR3 has 14 residues. V lost 2 bases, J lost 1 base, and 8 bases lay in between. Looked up from germline, CDR1 is MDHEN and CDR2 is SYDVKM. The CDR3 loop reads CASSLQGLQETQYF. In DNA form, the CDR3 reads TGTGCCAGCAGTTTACAGGGACTCCAAGAGACCCAGTACTTC.

The chain combines TRBV18 with TRBJ1-2; weak D call: TRBD1 (6 bases). The CDR3 is made up of 16 amino acids. The germline V gene encodes CDR1 KGHSH and CDR2 LQKENI. The germline V and J ends were trimmed by 1 base and 5 bases, with 17 bases remaining between them. CDR3 amino acids: CASSPLQGGMGYGYTF. Here the CDR3 DNA reads TGTGCCAGCTCACCACTACAGGGTGGGATGGGATATGGCTACACCTTC. Full variable domain (rest looked up from reference TRBV18 and TRBJ1-2): NAGVMQNPRHLVRRRGQEARLRCSPMKGHSHVYWYRQLPEEGLKFMVYLQKENIIDESGMPKERFSAEFPKEGPSILRIQQVVRGDSAAYFCASSPLQGGMGYGYTFGSGTRLTVV.

V and J are TRBV11-3 and TRBJ1-2, with 8 bases lining up with TRBD1. The CDR3 spans 14 residues. Germline CDR1 SGHNT, CDR2 YENEEA. J was trimmed by 6 bases and V by 5 bases; bases with no gene match: 8. The CDR3, as DNA: TGTGCCAGCAGCCCAACCAGGGGGCGCGATGGCTACACCTTC. The encoded protein is CASSPTRGRDGYTF.

The chain uses TRBV28 and TRBJ2-7, with 9 bases identical to TRBD1. This CDR3 comprises 16 residues. The germline CDR1 and CDR2 sequences are MDHEN and SYDVKM. Germline trimming cut 5 bases from V and 5 bases from J; bases unmatched to any gene: 13. CDR3 region: CASSQVSGTGIHEQYF. Here the CDR3 DNA reads TGTGCCAGCAGTCAAGTTTCCGGGACAGGGATCCACGAGCAGTACTTC.

The chain uses TRBV4-1 and TRBJ2-2, with a possible D match to TRBD2 (6 bases). V lost 5 bases, J lost 0 bases, and 13 bases lay in between. The CDR3 loop spans 16 amino acids. From germline, CDR1 is MGHRA and CDR2 YSYEKL. The CDR3 nucleotides are TGCGCCAGCAGCGCACGACTAGATGCGAACACCGGGGAGCTGTTTTTT. This translates into CASSARLDANTGELFF.

The chain couples TRBV29-1 to TRBJ2-3; D may be TRBD1 (5 bases). This CDR3 comprises 14 residues. CDR1 and CDR2 (germline): SQVTM, ANQGSEA. V was pared by 6 bases and J by 5 bases, with 18 bases between. The CDR3, as DNA: TGCAGCGTGGCCGGGCCCCTAGGGGTAGATACGCAGTATTTT. This encodes CSVAGPLGVDTQYF.

V and J are TRBV7-3 and TRBJ1-2, with a weak D call TRBD1 (6 bases). V lost 5 bases, J lost 0 bases, and 10 bases lay in between. The CDR3 totals 14 residues. Germline-derived CDR1 and CDR2 are SGHTA and FQGTGA. CDR3 loop: CASSPGASNYGYTF. The CDR3 nucleotides read TGTGCCAGCAGCCCGGGGGCCTCTAACTATGGCTACACCTTC.

The V call is TRBV5-5, the J call TRBJ1-2, with D tentatively TRBD1 (5 bases). V lost 1 base and J lost 0, with 16 bases in between. The germline CDR1 and CDR2 sequences are SGHKS and YYEKEE (reference sequence). There are 17 residues in the CDR3. This chain's CDR3 is CASSLTPGLGSNYGYTF. The DNA of the CDR3 is TGTGCCAGCAGCTTGACGCCAGGGTTGGGATCTAACTATGGCTACACCTTC.

The V gene is TRBV10-3, the J gene TRBJ2-1; D gene unclear. The V end was cut by 0 bases, the J end by 9 bases, with 3 bases between. Germline CDR1 is ENHRY and CDR2 is SYGVKD. The CDR3 sequence is 11 residues long. The chain's CDR3 is CAISESAEQFF. The CDR3 nucleotides are TGTGCCATCAGTGAGTCAGCTGAGCAGTTCTTC.

The chain recombines TRBV4-1 with TRBJ2-7; D is undetermined. V lost 3 bases and J 6 bases, leaving 12 bases between the germline ends. CDR1 and CDR2 from the germline V gene are MGHRA and YSYEKL. The CDR3 length is 13 residues. CDR3 amino acids: CASSQLPKGEQYF. In DNA, the CDR3 is TGCGCCAGCAGCCAGCTTCCCAAGGGCGAGCAGTACTTC.

The chain employs TRBV7-9 and TRBJ1-2, with TRBD1 identical over 8 bases. This CDR3 has 14 residues. V shed 4 bases and J 3 bases; nucleotides not matched to a gene: 4. Germline assignment: CDR1 SEHNR and CDR2 FQNEAQ (reference sequence). The CDR3 region has the DNA TGTGCCAGCAGCTACAGGGGGGCGGACTATGGCTACACCTTC. It translates to CASSYRGADYGYTF. The full variable domain, its missing parts supplied by reference TRBV7-9 and TRBJ1-2, is DTGVSQNPRHKITKRGQNVTFRCDPISEHNRLYWYRQTLGQGPEFLTYFQNEAQLEKSRLLSDRFSAERPKGSFSTLEIQRTEQGDSAMYLCASSYRGADYGYTFGSGTRLTVV.